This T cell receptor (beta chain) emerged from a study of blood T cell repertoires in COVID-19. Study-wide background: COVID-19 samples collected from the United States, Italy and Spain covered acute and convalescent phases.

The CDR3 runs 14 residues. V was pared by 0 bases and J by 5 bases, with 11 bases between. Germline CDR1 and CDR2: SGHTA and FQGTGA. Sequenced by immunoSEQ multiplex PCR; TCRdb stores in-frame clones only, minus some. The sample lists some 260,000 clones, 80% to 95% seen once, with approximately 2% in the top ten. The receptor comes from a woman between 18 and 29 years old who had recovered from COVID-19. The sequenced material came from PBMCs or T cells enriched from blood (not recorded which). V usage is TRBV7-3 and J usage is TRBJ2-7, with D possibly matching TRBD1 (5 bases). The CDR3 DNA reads TGTGCCAGCAGCTTAACGACCCAAGGGGACGAGCAGTACTTC. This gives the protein CASSLTTQGDEQYF.